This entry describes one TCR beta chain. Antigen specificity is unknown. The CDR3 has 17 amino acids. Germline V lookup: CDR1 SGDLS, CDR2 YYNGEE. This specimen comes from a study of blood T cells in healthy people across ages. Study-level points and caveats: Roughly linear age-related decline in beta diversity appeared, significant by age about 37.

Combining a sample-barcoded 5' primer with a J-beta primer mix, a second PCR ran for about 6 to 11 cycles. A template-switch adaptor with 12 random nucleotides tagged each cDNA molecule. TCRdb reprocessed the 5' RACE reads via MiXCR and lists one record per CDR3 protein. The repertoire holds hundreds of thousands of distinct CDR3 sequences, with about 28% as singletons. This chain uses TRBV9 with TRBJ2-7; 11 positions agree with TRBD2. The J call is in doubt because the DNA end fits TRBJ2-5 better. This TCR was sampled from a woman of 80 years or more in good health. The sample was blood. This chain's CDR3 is CASSVDPSGGLQETQYF. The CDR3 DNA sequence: TGTGCCAGCAGCGTAGACCCTAGCGGGGGGTTACAAGAGACCCAGTACTTC.